Below, 13 T cell receptor beta chains from the same sample are listed, as sequenced in a study of technical replicates of blood from several donors. Libraries were prepared by immunoSEQ multiplex PCR; TCRdb keeps only in-frame clonotypes and omits some of them. The sample includes approximately 70,000 clones, 92% of them seen just once. Sequences were obtained from T cells isolated from PBMCs. These receptors were collected from a human donor in good health.

This chain uses TRBV7-3 with TRBJ2-2; a weak D match, TRBD1 (6 bases). CDR1 is SGHTA, CDR2 FQGTGA, per germline. The CDR3 is made up of 15 amino acids. V lost 1 base and J lost 1, with 7 bases in between. CDR3 region: CASSLMGQNTGELFF. The CDR3 nucleotides read TGTGCCAGCAGCTTAATGGGACAGAACACCGGGGAGCTGTTTTTT.

This chain joins TRBV27 and TRBJ2-7; TRBD2 matches 8 bases. Germline-derived CDR1 and CDR2 are MNHEY and SMNVEV (reference sequence). V gave up 4 bases and J gave up 6 bases; unmatched junction bases: 8. The CDR3 spans 14 residues. CDR3 DNA: TGTGCCAGCAGTTATAGAGCGGGAGTTGGCGAGCAGTACTTC. Translation gives CASSYRAGVGEQYF.

Points on this clone: The junction shows a germline mismatch at one end, possibly a read error. The chain uses TRBV7-7 and TRBJ2-1, with 11 bases aligning to TRBD2. The germline CDR1 and CDR2 sequences are SSHAT and FNYEAQ (reference sequence). The CDR3 runs 15 residues. This CDR3 reads CASSLIAGGNNEQFF. In DNA, the CDR3 is TGTGCTAGCAGTCTAATAGCGGGAGGGAACAATGAGCAGTTCTTC. Full variable domain (missing parts from reference TRBV7-7 and TRBJ2-1): GAGVSQSPRYKVTKRGQDVTLRCDPISSHATLYWYQQALGQGPEFLTYFNYEAQPDKSGLPSDRFSAERPEGSISTLTIQRTEQRDSAMYRCASSLIAGGNNEQFFGPGTRLTVL.

Only one count was recorded for this clone. The chain joins TRBV27 to TRBJ2-7; D possibly corresponds to TRBD2 (6 bases). Trimming took off 5 bases at V and 7 bases at J, with 15 bases between the two ends. The CDR3 is 13 residues long. CDR1 and CDR2 (germline): MNHEY, SMNVEV (reference sequence). The CDR3 nucleotides read TGTGCCAGCAGTCCCTGGAGGGTGGGGGAGCAGTACTTC. Translation gives CASSPWRVGEQYF.

V and J are TRBV29-1 and TRBJ2-1; 12 bases match TRBD1. The CDR3 totals 14 residues. Trimming removed 7 bases from V and 8 bases from J; junction bases left unmatched: 9. Germline lookup yields CDR1 SQVTM and CDR2 ANQGSEA. CDR3 sequence: CSAYPGTGGYEQFF. CDR3 coding DNA: TGCAGCGCCTACCCGGGGACAGGGGGCTATGAGCAGTTCTTC.

The chain is built from TRBV6-1 and TRBJ1-5, with D unclear. Trimming removed 7 bases from V and 4 bases from J, with 17 bases in between. The CDR3 runs to 15 residues. CDR1 is MNHNS, CDR2 SASEGT, per germline. CDR3 coding DNA: TGTGCCAGCATCGAAGGTGAAAGGAGAAATCAGCCCCAGCATTTT. Protein sequence: CASIEGERRNQPQHF.

The genes are TRBV19 and TRBJ2-5; D is possibly TRBD1 (6 bases). This CDR3 has 14 amino acids. Germline lookup yields CDR1 LNHDA and CDR2 SQIVND (reference sequence). Trimming left V 3 bases short and J 3 bases short, with 11 bases between. The CDR3 DNA reads as TGTGCCAGTAGTATTTGGACAGCCAAAGAGACCCAGTACTTC. This encodes CASSIWTAKETQYF.

The chain carries TRBV4-2 and TRBJ2-2; 10 bases fit TRBD2. The J segment lost 5 bases and the V segment lost 0 bases, leaving 6 bases of the junction unmatched. This CDR3 contains 17 residues. The germline V gene encodes CDR1 LGHNA and CDR2 YNFKEQ. The CDR3 loop is CASSQEVAGGRTGELFF. In DNA, the CDR3 is TGTGCCAGCAGCCAAGAAGTAGCGGGAGGTCGGACCGGGGAGCTGTTTTTT.

The chain recombines TRBV29-1 with TRBJ2-1; D perhaps matches TRBD2 (5 bases). Trimming stripped 0 bases from V and 3 bases from J, with 9 bases between. CDR1 and CDR2 from the germline V gene are SQVTM and ANQGSEA. The CDR3 sequence is 14 residues long. CDR3 residues: CSVEDSRDYNEQFF. The CDR3 bases are TGCAGCGTTGAAGATAGTCGGGACTACAATGAGCAGTTCTTC.

This rearrangement joins TRBV7-9 to TRBJ2-1; 9 positions match TRBD1. The germline V gene encodes CDR1 SEHNR and CDR2 FQNEAQ (reference sequence). The CDR3 spans 14 residues. Trimming at V came to 5 bases and at J to 5 bases, leaving 4 bases not matched to a gene. CDR3 amino acids: CASSPGTGNNEQFF. DNA for the CDR3: TGTGCCAGCAGCCCAGGGACAGGGAACAATGAGCAGTTCTTC.

This chain connects TRBV6-5 to TRBJ2-3; TRBD1 matches 8 bases. This CDR3 is built from 14 residues. The V gene's germline CDR1 is MNHEY and CDR2 SVGAGI. V trimming: 5 bases; J trimming: 5 bases; junction bases outside the gene matches: 6. CDR3 amino acids: CASSRQGRRDTQYF. In DNA form, the CDR3 reads TGTGCCAGCAGTAGACAGGGGAGAAGAGATACGCAGTATTTT.

The chain has TRBV14 and TRBJ1-2; D is unresolved. Trimming stripped 4 bases from V and 4 bases from J, with 7 bases between. Germline assignment: CDR1 SGHDN and CDR2 FVKESK. This CDR3 has 12 amino acids. As DNA, the CDR3 is TGTGCCAGCAGCCCGTCGGGCTATGGCTACACCTTC. This gives the protein CASSPSGYGYTF.

The V call is TRBV27, the J call TRBJ2-7; D may be TRBD1 (5 bases). Germline loops: CDR1 MNHEY, CDR2 SMNVEV (reference sequence). Trimming took 3 bases from V and 3 from J, leaving 12 bases between them. The CDR3 is 14 amino acids. CDR3 residues: CASSFSTESYEQYF. The CDR3 DNA is TGTGCCAGCAGTTTTTCGACAGAAAGCTACGAGCAGTACTTC.